This TCR beta chain was documented in a study of blood T cell repertoires in COVID-19. At the level of the study: Samples taken during acute and convalescent COVID-19 were collected in the United States, Italy and Spain. T cells, B-cell-depleted T cells, or PBMCs supplied cDNA or gDNA.

Using immunoSEQ multiplex PCR, the repertoire was profiled, and TCRdb retains in-frame clones only, with some absent. The data show around 250,000 clones, approximately 90% seen once. This CDR3 comprises 13 residues. Germline V gene sequence: CDR1 MNHNY, CDR2 SVGAGI (reference sequence). V gave up 2 bases and J gave up 6 bases; unmatched junction bases: 4. V usage is TRBV6-6 and J usage is TRBJ2-7; 7 nucleotides align to TRBD2. This sequence was found in a woman aged 25 to 39 with active or convalescent COVID-19. The sample consisted of peripheral blood. This chain's CDR3 is CASSYSGVREQYF. CDR3 nucleotides: TGTGCCAGCAGTTACAGCGGGGTTCGCGAGCAGTACTTC.